This record covers a single T cell receptor (beta chain). Its antigen remains undetermined. This likely stems from a read error, as it lies one base from a far larger clone. The CDR3 sequence holds 14 residues, the cysteine and phenylalanine included. Only CDR3 DNA is held: 42 bases, read in frame from base 1. CDR1 is given as MNHNS and CDR2 as SASEGT, both from the germline V gene. This record belongs to a study of prognosis after radiotherapy for stage I lung cancer listed by TCRdb under 2021. Regarding the study in general: Between early 2018 and early 2019, fewer than 20 patients with stage I NSCLC were enrolled in Nanjing, China. SBRT was given in 3 to 5 fractions with a biologically effective dose of at least 100 Gy, using image-guided IMRT or VMAT. The study sequenced 38 blood samples from 20 or so patients, one before and one after SBRT per patient. After SBRT, distant metastases developed in about 20% of the 19 patients at a median of 7 months, while the remaining 15 patients had no significant progression. No patient received concurrent therapy alongside SBRT. The cohort included more than 10 men and over 5 women, with a median age of around 70 years and a range of about 53 to 95 years. Some 11 patients had adenocarcinoma and about 7 had squamous cell carcinoma as the tumor histology. The study profiled peripheral blood TCR beta repertoires from stage I NSCLC patients before and after stereotactic body radiotherapy and related them to distant failure. Every patient was deemed medically inoperable, 12 because of comorbidities and 7 because they refused surgery. Newly diagnosed primary stage I lung tumors were present in around 15 patients, and oligometastatic NSCLC after surgical resection of the primary tumor was present in about five patients. Study-wide conclusions, independent of this receptor: Unique TCR clone counts fell after SBRT (median 10,088 before versus roughly 6,200 after; Wilcoxon paired P=0.011). The small cohort and short follow-up limited the study, so independent validation of the findings is needed. Whether the expanded TCR clones were tumor-specific was not determined. TRBV and TRBJ usage frequencies reportedly varied with metastasis status, involving two V genes at baseline and about 10 V and two J genes after SBRT. All reported P values were unadjusted for multiple comparisons. Post-SBRT Shannon entropy and its change from baseline were lower in patients who developed distant metastases; baseline Shannon entropy was not associated with metastases.

Two rounds of multiplex PCR on genomic DNA were used to amplify the TCR beta CDR3 region. In the first PCR round, primers specific to each TRBV and TRBJ gene were used, and the primer sequences were filed in Chinese patent CN105087789A. Universal primers were used in the second PCR round. The Roche High Pure PCR Template Preparation Kit was used to extract genomic DNA from frozen PBMCs. The libraries underwent paired-end sequencing with 151 bp reads on an Illumina HiSeq 3000. As for how the authors treated the data: CutAdapt was used to remove raw reads lacking the multiplex PCR primer sequences. PEAR was used to merge high-quality paired reads into contigs. MiXCR assigned TRB V, D and J gene segments to each contig by aligning to reference sequences. To remove sequencing errors, CDR3 sequences were clustered according to base quality and sequence similarity. Diversity was measured as Shannon entropy normalized by the natural log of productive TCR sequence number. To get clonality, Shannon entropy was divided by the natural log of the number of unique clonotypes, and that result was subtracted from one. Progression-free survival cut-offs for repertoire metrics were chosen using the Youden index of ROC curves, with analyses run in R 3.5.3. TCRdb reran the public reads through fastp at Q25 and MiXCR, keeping productive beta chains. Identical CDR3 proteins give one entry, which carries the most common genes and DNA. These V and J calls rely on TCRdb rather than the paper's analysis. Across this sample there are 25,000 to 35,000 distinct CDR3 sequences, with more than 45% seen only once. Together, the top ten hold around 14% of the sample.

No patient had a history of other malignancies or prior chemotherapy or radiotherapy, and all had node-negative disease on CT and PET/CT. At each of two time points, about 6.1 milliliters of peripheral venous blood were collected into EDTA tubes. Ficoll-Paque Plus density-gradient centrifugation was used to isolate PBMCs. Immediately after collection, samples were stored at -80 degrees C until analysis. The specimen was PBMCs, collected before or after stereotactic body radiation therapy (not recorded which). The sequence links TRBV6-1 to TRBJ2-7, and possibly TRBD2, on 5 matching bases. This TCR was recovered from a donor at least 50 years old with non-small cell lung cancer. DNA sequence: TGTGCCAGCAGTTACCGATCCGAGGGTTACGAGCATTACTTC. It translates as CASSYRSEGYEHYF.